Here is one TCR beta chain with its context. The antigen is undetermined. The data were taken from a study of fetal regulatory T cell absence and autoimmunity. Study conclusions and caveats: In IPEX syndrome, oligoclonal enrichment was read as supporting prenatal antigen-driven autoimmunity in the pancreas. Broadly similar TRB gene family usage was seen in pancreas and cord blood. Pancreas TCRs were oligoclonally enriched versus cord blood, some clones over 80-fold.

Sequencing was at survey level. Measured with immunoSEQ multiplex PCR; TCRdb has only the in-frame clones, and not every one. Seen here are 95,000 or so clones, more than 70% observed once, and the top ten hold approximately 1.9%. Sample: pancreas tissue. The receptor's source is a male donor with IPEX syndrome.

The DNA for the CDR3 is TGTGCCTGGACCCTGGGACTAGCGGGGCCGGGGGATACGCAGTATTTT. As protein: CAWTLGLAGPGDTQYF. The chain carries TRBV30 and TRBJ2-3, with TRBD2 identical over 13 bases. The germline V gene encodes CDR1 GTSNPN and CDR2 SVGIG (reference sequence). This CDR3 is built from 16 residues. V was clipped by 4 bases and J by 6 bases; unmatched bases: 10. Looking up the rest from reference TRBV30 and TRBJ2-3 gives the full variable domain: SQTIHQWPATLVQPVGSPLSLECTVEGTSNPNLYWYRQAAGRGLQLLFYSVGIGQISSEVPQNLSASRPQDRQFILSSKKLLLSDSGFYLCAWTLGLAGPGDTQYFGPGTRLTVL.